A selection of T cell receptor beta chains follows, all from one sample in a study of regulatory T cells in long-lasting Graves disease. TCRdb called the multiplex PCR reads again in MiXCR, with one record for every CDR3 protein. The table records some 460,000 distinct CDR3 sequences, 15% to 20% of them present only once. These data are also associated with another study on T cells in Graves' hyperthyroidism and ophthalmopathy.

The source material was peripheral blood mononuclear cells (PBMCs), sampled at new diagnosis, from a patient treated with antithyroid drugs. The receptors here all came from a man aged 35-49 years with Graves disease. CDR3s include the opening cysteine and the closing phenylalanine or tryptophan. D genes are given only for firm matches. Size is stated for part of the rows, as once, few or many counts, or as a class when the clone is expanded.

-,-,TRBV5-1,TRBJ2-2,TGCGCCAGCAGCGGCGGACAGTTAGACGGGGAGCTGTTTTTT,CASSGGQLDGELFF
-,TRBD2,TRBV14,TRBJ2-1,TGTGCCAGCAGCCATCGTAGCGGGAGCTCCTACAATGAGCAGTTCTTC,CASSHRSGSSYNEQFF
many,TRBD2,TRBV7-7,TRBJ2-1,TGTGCTAGCAGCTTAACTAGCGGGGTGGGCCATGAGCAGTTCTTC,CASSLTSGVGHEQFF
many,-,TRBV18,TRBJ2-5,TGTGCCAGCTCACCGACCCCCTCCGAAGAGACCCAGTACTTC,CASSPTPSEETQYF
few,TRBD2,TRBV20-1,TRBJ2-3,TGCAGGGCTAGCGGGAGTGCTAGCACAGATACGCAGTATTTT,CRASGSASTDTQYF
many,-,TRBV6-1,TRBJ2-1,TGTGCCAGCACCCCCCGGGACAACTCCTACAATGAGCAGTTCTTC,CASTPRDNSYNEQFF
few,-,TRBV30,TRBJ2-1,TGTGCCTTAGTCAGGCGGGGATACAATGAGCAGTTCTTC,CALVRRGYNEQFF
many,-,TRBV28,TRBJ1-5,TGTGCCAGCAGTGGGAGTCAGCCCCAGCATTTT,CASSGSQPQHF
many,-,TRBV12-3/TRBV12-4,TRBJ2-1,TGTGCCAGCAGTTTACGGGACCACTACAATGAGCAGTTCTTC,CASSLRDHYNEQFF
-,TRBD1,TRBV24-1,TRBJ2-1,TGTGCCACCAGTGATTTAGGGACAGGGATCTACGATGAGCAGTTCTTC,CATSDLGTGIYDEQFF
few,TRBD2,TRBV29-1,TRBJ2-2,TGCAGCGTTGTTATAGCGGGAGGACCGAACACCGGGGAGCTGTTTTTT,CSVVIAGGPNTGELFF
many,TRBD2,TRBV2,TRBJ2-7,TGTGCCAGCAGTGAAGAGCGGGAGAGCTCCTACGAGCAGTACTTC,CASSEERESSYEQYF
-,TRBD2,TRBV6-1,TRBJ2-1,TGTACCAGCAGTGACGCGACTAGCGGGAGGGTTGAGCAGTTCTTC,CTSSDATSGRVEQFF
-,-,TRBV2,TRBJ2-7,TGTGCCAGCAGTGAAAGGACCGTCAACGCCTACGAGCAGTACTTC,CASSERTVNAYEQYF
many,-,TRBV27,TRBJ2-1,TGTGCCAGCAGTCCCCTTAGCGGCTCCTACAATGAGCAGTTCTTC,CASSPLSGSYNEQFF
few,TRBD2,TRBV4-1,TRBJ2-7,TGCGCCAGCAGCCCCAGGGGACTAGCGGCTCTCTACGAGCAGTACTTC,CASSPRGLAALYEQYF
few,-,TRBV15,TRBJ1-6,TGTGCCACCAGCAGAGACCCGATGGGAAGGGCCCTCCACTTT,CATSRDPMGRALHF
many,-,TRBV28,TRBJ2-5,TGTGCCATCGGAGAGACCCAGTACTTC,CAIGETQYF
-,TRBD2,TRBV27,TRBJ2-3,TGTGCCAGCAGTTCTCGGACTAGCGGCGGTGTGACAGATACGCAGTATTTT,CASSSRTSGGVTDTQYF
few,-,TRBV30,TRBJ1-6,TGTGCCTGGATTTACCGGGGGAGCTCCTATAATTCACCCCTCCACTTT,CAWIYRGSSYNSPLHF
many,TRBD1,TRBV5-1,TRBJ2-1,TGCGCCAGCAGCTTGTGGGGACAGGGAAGTCACAATGAGCAGTTCTTC,CASSLWGQGSHNEQFF
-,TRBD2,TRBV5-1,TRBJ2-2,TGCGCCAGCAGCTCAAAGGTAGCGGGACGAGACGGGGAGCTGTTTTTT,CASSSKVAGRDGELFF
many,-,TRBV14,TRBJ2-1,TGTGCCAGCAGCCAAGATTGGTTAGGGACGAGGTCCTACAATGAGCAGTTCTTC,CASSQDWLGTRSYNEQFF